A single sample is the source of the 28 T cell receptor beta chains below, sequenced in a study of control samples from healthy donors and cancer patients. Some clones are missing from TCRdb's copy, which holds only in-frame ones; the method was immunoSEQ multiplex PCR. The sample holds 85,000 to 95,000 clones; roughly four fifths are singletons and the top ten take about 9.2%. Sample: blood. These TCRs come from a woman aged 55 to 70 in good health.

The chain links TRBV9 to TRBJ2-1; tentatively, D is TRBD2 (6 bases). Germline values: CDR1 SGDLS, CDR2 YYNGEE. CDR3 length: 16 amino acids. V gave up 2 bases and J gave up 0 bases, with 12 bases separating them. The CDR3 DNA reads as TGTGCCAGCAGCGTGAGGAGGGACTCCTCCTACAATGAGCAGTTCTTC. Translated: CASSVRRDSSYNEQFF.

The chain combines TRBV28 with TRBJ2-3; 9 positions match TRBD1. Germline loops: CDR1 MDHEN, CDR2 SYDVKM. V lost 5 bases, J lost 3 bases, and 6 bases stayed unmatched. The CDR3 covers 15 residues. CDR3 in amino acids: CASSPSGQGTDTQYF. The CDR3 DNA follows: TGTGCCAGCAGTCCCTCGGGACAGGGTACAGATACGCAGTATTTT.

The V gene is TRBV5-1, the J gene TRBJ2-5; D is uncertain. Between the trimmed V and J ends, which lost 2 bases and 2 bases, there was a span of 10 bases. This CDR3 contains 14 residues. Germline values: CDR1 SGHRS, CDR2 YFSETQ. In nucleotides, the CDR3 is TGCGCCAGCAGCTTAACCGGGTCACAAGAGACCCAGTACTTC. Translating gives CASSLTGSQETQYF.

This clone was detected once. CDR3 sequence reads: CASSSLKTGYGYTF. For the CDR3, the DNA is TGTGCCAGCAGTTCGCTCAAGACCGGCTATGGCTACACCTTC. V usage is TRBV6-2 or TRBV6-3 and J usage is TRBJ1-2, with D uncertain. Germline V gives CDR1 MNHEY, CDR2 SVGEGT. This CDR3 has 14 amino acids. V was pared by 4 bases and J by 4 bases, with 13 bases between.

The chain has TRBV6-6 and TRBJ1-6; D is unclear. This CDR3 contains 15 residues. The V end was cut by 5 bases, the J end by 4 bases, with 12 bases between. CDR1 MNHNY and CDR2 SVGAGI come from the germline V gene (reference sequence). The CDR3 sequence is CASSKETQYNSPLHF. In nucleotides, the CDR3 is TGTGCCAGCAGTAAAGAGACTCAGTATAATTCACCCCTCCACTTT.

The chain recombines TRBV6-1 with TRBJ1-5; D not resolved. CDR1 and CDR2 (germline): MNHNS, SASEGT. There are 18 residues in the CDR3. With 2 bases removed from V and 11 bases from J, the gap between germline ends came to 28 bases. The CDR3 bases are TGTGCCAGCAGTGAAAAACGAATGTGGCAGGAACGGGCCTCAGCCCAGCATTTT. Translation: CASSEKRMWQERASAQHF.

The chain uses TRBV5-1 and TRBJ1-1; 8 nucleotides match TRBD1. V shed 0 bases, J shed 6 bases, and the junction held 10 bases outside the gene matches. The germline gives CDR1 SGHRS, CDR2 YFSETQ. The CDR3 is made up of 16 amino acids. In DNA, the CDR3 is TGCGCCAGCAGCTTGGGGACAGGGCCGGGGATCGCTGAAGCTTTCTTT. Translating gives CASSLGTGPGIAEAFF. Supplemented by reference TRBV5-1 and TRBJ1-1, the full variable domain reads KAGVTQTPRYLIKTRGQQVTLSCSPISGHRSVSWYQQTPGQGLQFLFEYFSETQRNKGNFPGRFSGRQFSNSRSEMNVSTLELGDSALYLCASSLGTGPGIAEAFFGQGTRLTVV.

The rearrangement joins TRBV28 to TRBJ2-1; TRBD2 is a possible D gene (6 bases). Trimming removed 3 bases at V and 2 bases at J, with 11 bases between. This CDR3 comprises 15 residues. Germline CDR1 MDHEN, CDR2 SYDVKM. This CDR3 reads CASSFGGGPYNEQFF. The CDR3 DNA reads TGTGCCAGCAGTTTTGGGGGAGGCCCCTACAATGAGCAGTTCTTC.

CDR3 region: CANSRGPNYGYTF. CDR3 DNA: TGTGCCAACTCCAGGGGGCCTAACTATGGCTACACCTTC. The chain combines TRBV2 with TRBJ1-2; 8 bases are shared with TRBD1. Trimming cost V 10 bases and J 0 bases; bases outside gene matches: 4. CDR1 SNHLY and CDR2 FYNNEI come from the germline V gene. This CDR3 region has 13 residues. The whole variable domain, filled in from reference TRBV2 and TRBJ1-2, reads EPEVTQTPSHQVTQMGQEVILRCVPISNHLYFYWYRQILGQKVEFLVSFYNNEISEKSEIFDDQFSVERPDGSNFTLKIRSTKLEDSAMYFCANSRGPNYGYTFGSGTRLTVV.

The chain combines TRBV5-5 with TRBJ2-3; unclear D gene. This CDR3 spans 12 amino acids. Germline V gene lookup returns CDR1 SGHKS and CDR2 YYEKEE (reference sequence). V was clipped by 4 bases and J by 7 bases, with 10 bases between them. CDR3 DNA: TGTGCCAGCAGCCCACCAAGCAATACGCAGTATTTT. Its protein product is CASSPPSNTQYF.

This chain uses TRBV10-2 with TRBJ2-7, with D perhaps being TRBD1 or TRBD2 (5 bases each). Germline-derived CDR1 and CDR2 are WSHSY and SAAADI. V gave up 2 bases and J gave up 5 bases, with 13 bases separating them. CDR3 length: 14 amino acids. As DNA, the CDR3 is TGCGCCAGCAGTGAGAGGGTAGGGGACGACGAGCAGTACTTC. Protein sequence: CASSERVGDDEQYF.

The rearrangement uses TRBV19 and TRBJ1-3; TRBD1 aligns across 9 bases. The CDR3 covers 17 residues. Germline values: CDR1 LNHDA, CDR2 SQIVND (reference sequence). V was clipped by 6 bases and J by 2 bases; unmatched bases: 11. In DNA form, the CDR3 reads TGTGCCAGTAGCCGTGGATACAGGGGGCCTACTGGAAACACCATATATTTT. This translates into CASSRGYRGPTGNTIYF.

The chain has TRBV18 and TRBJ2-5, with D unresolved. Germline V gives CDR1 KGHSH, CDR2 LQKENI. V lost 0 bases and J lost 5, with 10 bases in between. The CDR3 has 14 residues. Here the CDR3 reads CASSPPGRWETQYF. Here the CDR3 DNA reads TGTGCCAGCTCACCACCGGGAAGATGGGAGACCCAGTACTTC.

Of note for this clone: This sample also contains other DNA sequences that code for the same CDR3. J is TRBJ1-5 and V is TRBV7-9; D call uncertain. Trimming left V 2 bases short and J 2 bases short, with 4 bases between. The CDR3 covers 13 residues. Germline CDR1 reads SEHNR; CDR2 reads FQNEAQ (reference sequence). The CDR3 region has the DNA TGTGCCAGCAGCTTACAGGGCAATCAGCCCCAGCATTTT. It encodes CASSLQGNQPQHF. The variable domain in full, completed from reference TRBV7-9 and TRBJ1-5, reads DTGVSQNPRHKITKRGQNVTFRCDPISEHNRLYWYRQTLGQGPEFLTYFQNEAQLEKSRLLSDRFSAERPKGSFSTLEIQRTEQGDSAMYLCASSLQGNQPQHFGDGTRLSIL.

The chain recombines TRBV6-6 with TRBJ1-4; D is unresolved. Germline CDR1 and CDR2: MNHNY and SVGAGI (reference sequence). The CDR3 length is 12 residues. The V end lost 6 bases, the J end lost 8 bases, and 10 bases lay between the germline ends. The CDR3 here is CASREPEEKLFF. In DNA, the CDR3 is TGTGCCAGCAGGGAGCCGGAAGAAAAACTGTTTTTT.

V gene TRBV9 combines with J gene TRBJ2-3; D is possibly TRBD1 (6 bases). This CDR3 is built from 15 residues. Germline CDR1 SGDLS, CDR2 YYNGEE. The ends were cut back, 2 bases at V and 0 bases at J, with 10 bases in the middle. CDR3 sequence (DNA): TGTGCCAGCAGCGTGACAGGATACAGCACAGATACGCAGTATTTT. Translation gives CASSVTGYSTDTQYF.

This clone was detected only once. This chain connects TRBV25-1 to TRBJ1-1; 9 bases line up with TRBD1. V lost 10 bases and J lost 5; bases outside the gene matches: 14. CDR1 is MGHDK and CDR2 is SYGVNS in the germline V gene. The CDR3 has 15 residues. DNA of the CDR3: TGTGCCACCCGCGCGGACAGGGGCCGGGTTACTGAAGCTTTCTTT. Translating it yields CATRADRGRVTEAFF.

The genes are TRBV28 and TRBJ1-2, with 7 bases lining up with TRBD1. Germline assignment: CDR1 MDHEN and CDR2 SYDVKM. J lost 5 bases, V lost 2 bases, and 8 bases had no gene match. CDR3 length: 15 amino acids. CDR3 region: CASSLGTRGLYGYTF. CDR3 nucleotides: TGTGCCAGCAGTTTAGGTACCAGGGGGTTGTATGGCTACACCTTC.

V is TRBV6-2 or TRBV6-3 and J is TRBJ1-2; tentative D call: TRBD1 (5 bases). This CDR3 is built from 15 residues. The V end was cut by 4 bases, the J end by 4 bases, with 16 bases between. Germline V gene data show CDR1 as MNHEY and CDR2 as SVGEGT. The CDR3 protein is CASSSPGEGSYGYTF. The CDR3 DNA sequence: TGTGCCAGCAGTTCCCCGGGGGAGGGGTCCTATGGCTACACCTTC.

This chain connects TRBV6-5 to TRBJ1-5; a weak D match, TRBD1 (5 bases). The CDR3 extends over 15 amino acids. The V end lost 0 bases, the J end lost 4 bases, and 10 bases lay between the germline ends. Germline V gene data show CDR1 as MNHEY and CDR2 as SVGAGI. The CDR3 spells CASSYSGTMNQPQHF. The CDR3, as DNA: TGTGCCAGCAGTTACTCAGGGACTATGAATCAGCCCCAGCATTTT.

This clone was recorded only once. The chain joins TRBV10-3 to TRBJ1-2; TRBD1 agrees at 10 bases. The CDR3 spans 14 residues. Trimming took 8 bases from V and 6 from J; bases not matched to a gene: 9. The germline V gene has CDR1 ENHRY and CDR2 SYGVKD. The CDR3 DNA follows: TGTGCCATCGGACCCGGGACAGGGGACCATGGCTACACCTTC. It codes for CAIGPGTGDHGYTF.

The chain has TRBV10-1 and TRBJ2-1, with 7 positions matching TRBD2. Germline V gene data show CDR1 as WNHNN and CDR2 as SYGVQD (reference sequence). The CDR3 is 15 amino acids. The ends lost 0 bases at V and 13 bases at J; junction bases unmatched: 12. This CDR3 reads CASSESTRPSGIQFF. CDR3 coding DNA: TGCGCCAGCAGTGAGTCGACTCGCCCTAGCGGTATACAGTTCTTC.

This rearrangement joins TRBV4-3 to TRBJ2-5; a possible D gene is TRBD1 (7 bases). V was cut by 1 base and J by 0 bases, with 15 bases left in between. The germline V gene has CDR1 LGHNA and CDR2 YSLEER. The CDR3 spans 17 residues. This CDR3 reads CASSQVRDSGYQETQYF. CDR3 DNA sequence: TGCGCCAGCAGCCAAGTCCGGGACAGCGGGTACCAAGAGACCCAGTACTTC.

The chain joins TRBV7-8 to TRBJ1-1; D call uncertain. CDR3 length: 14 amino acids. Germline V gene data show CDR1 as SGHVS and CDR2 as FQNEAQ. Trimming left V 4 bases short and J 1 base short, with 10 bases between. CDR3 sequence (DNA): TGTGCCAGCAGCTCGGACCCGCGGAACACTGAAGCTTTCTTT. This sequence encodes CASSSDPRNTEAFF.

The chain has TRBV6-6 and TRBJ2-6; D not certain. The ends were cut back, 4 bases at V and 2 bases at J, with 12 bases in the middle. There are 16 residues in the CDR3. Germline CDR1 and CDR2: MNHNY and SVGAGI (reference sequence). CDR3 sequence: CASSLPLSPGANVLTF. The CDR3 coding sequence is TGTGCCAGCAGTTTACCCCTTTCTCCTGGGGCCAACGTCCTGACTTTC.

The chain is built from TRBV7-2 and TRBJ2-7; D uncertain. The CDR3 loop spans 15 amino acids. V lost 1 base, J lost 2 bases, and 12 bases lay in between. Per germline, CDR1 SGHTA and CDR2 FQGNSA. CDR3 in amino acids: CASSLGIGGPYEQYF. In DNA form, the CDR3 reads TGTGCCAGCAGCTTAGGTATAGGCGGACCCTACGAGCAGTACTTC.

The rearrangement joins TRBV2 to TRBJ1-2; TRBD1 matches at 7 bases. The V and J ends lost 6 bases and 3 bases, in that order; junction bases with no gene match: 7. The CDR3 covers 14 residues. Germline values: CDR1 SNHLY, CDR2 FYNNEI. CDR3 nucleotides: TGTGCCAGCAGGCCTTTGGGGACAGACTATGGCTACACCTTC. This translates into CASRPLGTDYGYTF. Based on the CDR3 plus reference TRBV2 and TRBJ1-2, the full variable domain is EPEVTQTPSHQVTQMGQEVILRCVPISNHLYFYWYRQILGQKVEFLVSFYNNEISEKSEIFDDQFSVERPDGSNFTLKIRSTKLEDSAMYFCASRPLGTDYGYTFGSGTRLTVV.

The genes are TRBV11-2 and TRBJ1-1; D not resolved. CDR3 length equals 14 residues. V dropped 1 base and J dropped 0 bases, with 6 bases sitting between them. From germline, CDR1 is SGHAT and CDR2 FQNNGV. The CDR3 loop is CASSLGRLNTEAFF. As DNA, the CDR3 is TGTGCCAGCAGCTTAGGCAGGTTGAACACTGAAGCTTTCTTT.